Given below is one T cell receptor (beta chain) in context. This clonotype has only a few counts. Its antigen target is currently unknown. No base quality information exists; no much larger clone differs at one position. Libraries were prepared through 5' RACE. Sequenced using an Illumina HiSeq 2000. A universal primer binding site was introduced by template switching, and a unique molecular identifier was present in the final cDNA, enabling accurate counting of TCR cDNA molecules. Specific primers in the conserved constant-segment region were used to synthesize first-strand cDNA for the TCR alpha and beta chains. To control for contamination, every cDNA library was double barcoded, receiving both a SMART-Mk sample barcode and Illumina barcodes. TruSeq adapter sequences, together with Illumina sample barcodes, were added in two successive PCR steps. The TCR alpha and beta cDNA libraries were sequenced on the Illumina HiSeq platform using custom primers. The authors' pipeline ran thus. MiGEC was used to process raw reads and extract unique molecular identifiers, and MiXCR was used to find CDR3 positions. Recombination models were inferred per individual with the repgenHMM and IGoR tools using an EM algorithm. Shared clonotype analysis was performed with the tcR package in R, normalizing sharing by the product of cloneset sizes. To study raw recombination without the effects of thymic and clonal selection, out-of-frame nonproductive sequences were analyzed. The raw public data were reprocessed by TCRdb itself: fastp quality trimming at Q25, MiXCR clonotype calling, in-frame beta chains only. Rows with a matching CDR3 protein are joined into one entry that keeps the most common DNA and genes. The V and J calls were determined by TCRdb, not by the authors. The sample includes just over 500,000 distinct CDR3 sequences, with 22% observed a single time. The ten largest clones take up 0.8% to 1% of the sample.

The data are from a study of identical twins (dated by TCRdb to the mid-2010s). Background on the whole study: TCR alpha and beta repertoires from monozygotic twins, unrelated adults of various ages and cord blood were deep-sequenced to test whether fetal clonotypes persist. To rule out contamination, replicate twin experiments were performed at different times with different library preparation protocols. The paper as a whole reports these results and caveats: Abundant cord blood beta clonotypes had fewer insertions, young adult naive repertoires showed a similar but weaker trend, and memory repertoires showed no such trend. The excess sharing between twins in beta out-of-frame sequences was weaker because fewer shared sequences reduced the signal-to-noise ratio. Because the same donors could not be followed over many years, conclusions were based on cross-sectional statistical analysis. Out-of-frame TCR alpha sequences shared between twins showed an excess of low generation-probability sequences compared with coincidental sharing between unrelated individuals. Invariant T cells such as MAIT and iNKT could partly confound zero-insertion analyses, although diverse VJ usage argued against such confounding for most clonotypes. Out-of-frame TCR alpha sharing in monozygotic twins was systematically underestimated by recombination models, whereas sharing between unrelated individuals was in agreement with the recombination models.

The CDR3, cysteine through phenylalanine, is 18 amino acids long. Just the 54-base CDR3 DNA is kept, in frame starting at base 1. Trimming leaves V shorter by 0 bases and J shorter by 0 bases, with the junction holding 9 bases beyond the gene matches. As encoded in the germline V gene, CDR1 is KGHSH while CDR2 is LQKENI. Every donor was a healthy Caucasian. The twin cohort consisted of three pairs of female monozygotic twins, all aged about 18 to 29 years. CD4+ and CD8+ T cell populations were isolated with positive isolation kits from Invitrogen. The data also belong to a second study, concerning T cells expressing NK-cell markers. Looking at the second paper: Eight or nine donors provided sorted CD3+CD56+NKG2C+, CD3+CD56+NKG2C- and CD3+CD56-NKG2C+ T-cell subsets, whose TCR beta-chain repertoires were profiled. Among the eight sequenced donors, seven were HCMV-seropositive and one was HCMV-seronegative. In several experiments an anti-gammadeltaTCR antibody was added to restrict sorting to alphabetaTCR-expressing T cells. In several donors, the dominant CD3+CD56+NKG2C+ clonotypes were found to rank among the top 10 CD8+ clonotypes and to make up roughly 1.0-8% of CD8+ T cells. Those dominant clonotypes were again the most abundant among CD3+CD56-NKG2C+ cells in a handful of donors, at roughly 25-65%. Whether the expanded NKG2C-expressing T cell clones were specific for HCMV antigens was left unclear. Randomly selected healthy volunteers, three men and five women, were used as the eight sequenced donors. A commercial ELISA kit detecting HCMV-specific IgG in serum was used to determine HCMV serostatus. MIGEC was used to demultiplex reads and group the reads by UMI, and MiTCR was used to assemble and quantify clonotypes. Only TCR cDNA sequences supported by at least two reads were kept to exclude erroneous sequences. Downstream repertoire analysis used the tcR package, and clonotypes were matched across fractions by CDR3 nucleotide sequence plus V segment. VDJmatch was used to annotate antigen specificity against VDJdb, with one amino acid substitution in CDR3 permitted.

The specimen was CD4+ T cells sorted from blood. Recombination linked TRBV18 to TRBJ2-3; 7 central bases correspond to TRBD2. The clonotype was recovered from a woman aged 18 to 35 in good health. The DNA sequence is as follows: TGTGCCAGCTCACCACCGAGGTCTAGCGGAACTAGCACAGATACGCAGTATTTT. It translates as CASSPPRSSGTSTDTQYF. Supplemented by the reference TRBV18 and TRBJ2-3 proteins around the CDR3, the complete variable domain is NAGVMQNPRHLVRRRGQEARLRCSPMKGHSHVYWYRQLPEEGLKFMVYLQKENIIDESGMPKERFSAEFPKEGPSILRIQQVVRGDSAAYFCASSPPRSSGTSTDTQYFGPGTRLTVL.